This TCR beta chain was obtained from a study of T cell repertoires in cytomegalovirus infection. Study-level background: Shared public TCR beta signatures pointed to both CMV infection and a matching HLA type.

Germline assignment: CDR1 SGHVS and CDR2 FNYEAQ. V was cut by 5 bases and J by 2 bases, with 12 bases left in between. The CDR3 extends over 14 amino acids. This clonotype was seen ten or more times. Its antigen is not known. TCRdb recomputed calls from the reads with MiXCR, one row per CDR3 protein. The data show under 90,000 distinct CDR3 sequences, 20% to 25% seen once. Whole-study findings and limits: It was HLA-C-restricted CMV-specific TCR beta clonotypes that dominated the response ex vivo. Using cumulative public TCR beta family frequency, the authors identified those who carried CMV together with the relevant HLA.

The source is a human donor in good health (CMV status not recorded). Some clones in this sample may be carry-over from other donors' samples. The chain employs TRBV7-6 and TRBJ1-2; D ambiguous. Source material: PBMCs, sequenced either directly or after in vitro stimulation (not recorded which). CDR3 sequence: CASSRGPGNYGYTF. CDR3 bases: TGTGCCAGCAGCCGAGGGCCTGGCAACTATGGCTACACCTTC.